This T cell receptor beta chain came from a study of shared clonotypes between healthy human individuals. Study-wide context: The composition of the donors was a couple of women and a few men aged 18 to 49.

The CDR3 is 12 residues long. CDR1 and CDR2 from the germline V gene are ENHRY and SYGVKD. The ends were cut back, 1 base at V and 4 bases at J, with 2 bases in the middle. Clones were read by immunoSEQ multiplex PCR, and TCRdb kept only the in-frame ones, dropping some. There are 1,500,000 or so clones in the sample; approximately 96% occur only once, and more than 0.9% lies in the top ten. Study results and limitations: The study's rarefaction showed incomplete sorted-subset sequencing despite large depth.

Turning to this clone: The antigen is unknown. Other DNA sequences within the sample encode an identical CDR3.

The donors were adults (healthy and HIV-negative) with no recent acute infections or vaccinations. Negatively enriched CD4+ T cells were divided by CD45RA into naive and memory. The gene calls are TRBV10-3 and TRBJ1-5; D unclear. The receptor was isolated from a man aged 25-40 years in good health. The sequenced sample consisted of naive CD4+ T cells sorted from blood. The subset denotes: CD45RA+ positively selected. The DNA for the CDR3 is TGTGCCATCAGTGAGTTGAATCAGCCCCAGCATTTT. Encoded protein: CAISELNQPQHF.